This T cell receptor beta chain was documented in a study of blood T cell repertoires in COVID-19. At the level of the study: The origin of the acute and convalescent COVID-19 samples was the United States, Italy and Spain. From T cells, B-cell-depleted T cells, or PBMCs came the material, which was cDNA or gDNA.

Donors of Cohort 3 who recovered were those that had two negative PCRs, clearance, or symptom resolution. Original processing notes: The assay estimated nucleated cells by amplifying reference gene primers. Repertoires were generated with immunoSEQ multiplex PCR, while TCRdb's copy carries only in-frame clones and drops some. The DNA was the basis for D and trimming; V, J and clone size are from that table. The sample includes a few hundred thousand clones, about nine tenths of them seen just once. The CDR3 is 15 amino acids. Germline V gives CDR1 ENHRY, CDR2 SYGVKD. The V and J ends lost 4 bases and 3 bases respectively, with 15 bases between them.

Source material: PBMCs or T cells enriched from blood (not recorded which). This TCR derives from a woman between 18 and 30 years old who had recovered from COVID-19. The chain uses TRBV10-3 and TRBJ1-1; the D gene is possibly TRBD1 (5 bases). The CDR3 DNA is TGTGCCATCAGTGGGAGTGGGCAGGGTGACACTGAAGCTTTCTTT. Its translation: CAISGSGQGDTEAFF.